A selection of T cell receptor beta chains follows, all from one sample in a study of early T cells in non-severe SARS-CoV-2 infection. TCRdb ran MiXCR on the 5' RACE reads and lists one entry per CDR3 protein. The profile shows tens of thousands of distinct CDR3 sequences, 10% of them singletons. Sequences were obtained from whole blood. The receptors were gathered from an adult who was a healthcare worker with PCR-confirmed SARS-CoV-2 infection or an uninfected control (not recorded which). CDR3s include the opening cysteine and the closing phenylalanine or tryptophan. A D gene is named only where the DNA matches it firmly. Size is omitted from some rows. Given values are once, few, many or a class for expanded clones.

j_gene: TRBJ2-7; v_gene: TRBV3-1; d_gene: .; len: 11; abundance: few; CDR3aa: CASSQVEEQYF; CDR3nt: TGTGCCAGCAGCCAAGTGGAGGAGCAGTACTTC
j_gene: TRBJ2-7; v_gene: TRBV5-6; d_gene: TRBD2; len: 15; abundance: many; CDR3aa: CASSESGTTHYEQYF; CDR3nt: TGTGCCAGCAGCGAATCCGGGACTACACACTACGAGCAGTACTTC
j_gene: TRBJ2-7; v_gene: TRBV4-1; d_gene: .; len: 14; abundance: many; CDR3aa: CASSLRDSDYEQYF; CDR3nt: TGCGCCAGCAGCCTTCGGGACTCAGACTACGAGCAGTACTTC
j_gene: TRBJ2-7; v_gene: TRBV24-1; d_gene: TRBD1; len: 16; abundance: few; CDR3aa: CATSDLGQGVGYEQYF; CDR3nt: TGTGCCACCAGTGACCTGGGACAGGGGGTTGGTTACGAGCAGTACTTC
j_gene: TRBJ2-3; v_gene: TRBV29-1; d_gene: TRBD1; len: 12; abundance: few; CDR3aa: CSAGQGTDTQYF; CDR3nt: TGCAGCGCCGGACAGGGAACAGATACGCAGTATTTT
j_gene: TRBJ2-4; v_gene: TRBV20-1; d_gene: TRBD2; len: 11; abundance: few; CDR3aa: CSARGRNIQYF; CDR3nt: TGCAGTGCTCGCGGGAGAAACATTCAGTACTTC
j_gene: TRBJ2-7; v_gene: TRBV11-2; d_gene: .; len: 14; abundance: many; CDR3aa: CASSSHREPYEQYF; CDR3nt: TGTGCCAGCAGCTCCCATAGAGAGCCCTACGAGCAGTACTTC
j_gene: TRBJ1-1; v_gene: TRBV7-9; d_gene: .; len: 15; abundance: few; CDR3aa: CASRKSGGLGTEAFF; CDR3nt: TGTGCCAGCAGAAAGAGCGGGGGGCTTGGCACTGAAGCTTTCTTT
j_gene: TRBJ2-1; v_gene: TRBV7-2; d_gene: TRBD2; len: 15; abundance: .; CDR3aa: CASSVGLAKNNEQFF; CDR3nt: TGTGCCAGCAGCGTTGGACTAGCGAAAAACAATGAGCAGTTCTTC
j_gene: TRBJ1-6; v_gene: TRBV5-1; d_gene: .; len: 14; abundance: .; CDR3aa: CASSLGQDHSPLHF; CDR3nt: TGCGCCAGCAGCTTGGGACAGGACCATTCACCCCTCCACTTT
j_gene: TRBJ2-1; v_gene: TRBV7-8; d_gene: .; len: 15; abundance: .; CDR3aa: CASSLVGLAKNEQFF; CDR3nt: TGTGCCAGCAGCTTAGTAGGCCTAGCGAAGAATGAGCAGTTCTTC
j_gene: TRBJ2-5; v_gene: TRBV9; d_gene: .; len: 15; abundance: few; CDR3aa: CASSVAAGYQETQYF; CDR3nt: TGTGCCAGCAGCGTGGCAGCAGGGTACCAAGAGACCCAGTACTTC
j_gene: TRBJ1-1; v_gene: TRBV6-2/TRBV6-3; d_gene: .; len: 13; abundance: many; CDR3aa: CATRKGESTEAFF; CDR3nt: TGTGCCACCCGGAAGGGGGAATCGACTGAAGCTTTCTTT
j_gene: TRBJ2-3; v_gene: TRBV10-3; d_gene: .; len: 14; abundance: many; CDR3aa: CAINSPGVEDTQYF; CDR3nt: TGTGCCATCAACTCCCCGGGAGTGGAAGATACGCAGTATTTT
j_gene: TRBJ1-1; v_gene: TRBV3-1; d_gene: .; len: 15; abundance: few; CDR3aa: CASSTRGHRQAEAFF; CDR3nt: TGTGCCAGCAGCACGCGAGGCCATAGACAGGCTGAAGCTTTCTTT
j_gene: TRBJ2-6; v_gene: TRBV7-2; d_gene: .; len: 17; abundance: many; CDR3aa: CASSFGQPLSGANVLTF; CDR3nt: TGTGCCAGCAGCTTCGGACAGCCACTCTCTGGGGCCAACGTCCTGACTTTC
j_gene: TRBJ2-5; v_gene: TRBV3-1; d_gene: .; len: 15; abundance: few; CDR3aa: CASSPRDGPLETQYF; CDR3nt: TGTGCCAGCAGCCCCCGGGACGGACCCTTGGAGACCCAGTACTTC
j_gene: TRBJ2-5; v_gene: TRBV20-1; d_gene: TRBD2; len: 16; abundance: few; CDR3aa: CSATTTSGGFRETQYF; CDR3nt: TGCAGTGCTACAACGACTAGCGGGGGGTTCAGAGAGACCCAGTACTTC
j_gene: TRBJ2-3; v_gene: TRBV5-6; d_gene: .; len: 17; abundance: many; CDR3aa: CASSSLGRSGDGGAQYF; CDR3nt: TGTGCCAGCAGCAGTCTTGGACGCTCCGGAGATGGTGGGGCGCAGTATTTT
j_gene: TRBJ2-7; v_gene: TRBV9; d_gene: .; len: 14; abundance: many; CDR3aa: CASSARGQSYEQYF; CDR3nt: TGTGCCAGCAGCGCCCGGGGGCAGTCCTACGAGCAGTACTTC
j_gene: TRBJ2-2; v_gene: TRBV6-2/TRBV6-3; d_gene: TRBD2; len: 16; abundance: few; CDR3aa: CASSYRGRGNTGELFF; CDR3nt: TGTGCCAGCAGTTATCGCGGGAGGGGGAACACCGGGGAGCTGTTTTTT
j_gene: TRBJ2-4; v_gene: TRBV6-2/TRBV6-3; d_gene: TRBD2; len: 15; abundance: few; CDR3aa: CASSPPSSGRDIQYF; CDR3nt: TGTGCCAGCAGCCCCCCGTCTAGCGGGAGAGACATTCAGTACTTC
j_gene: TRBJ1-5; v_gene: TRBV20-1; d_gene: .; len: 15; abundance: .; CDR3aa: CSARAAGLRNQPQHF; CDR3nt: TGCAGTGCTAGAGCTGCGGGGTTAAGAAATCAGCCCCAGCATTTT
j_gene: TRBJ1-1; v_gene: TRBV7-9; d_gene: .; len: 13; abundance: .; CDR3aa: CASREGSRTEAFF; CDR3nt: TGTGCCAGCCGAGAAGGGTCCAGGACTGAAGCTTTCTTT
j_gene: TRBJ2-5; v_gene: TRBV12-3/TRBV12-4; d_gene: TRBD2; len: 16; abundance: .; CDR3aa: CASGSVAGGLAETQYF; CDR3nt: TGTGCCAGCGGGTCCGTGGCGGGGGGGCTAGCAGAGACCCAGTACTTC
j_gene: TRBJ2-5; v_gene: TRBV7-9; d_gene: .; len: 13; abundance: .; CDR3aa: CASSSPLGEAQYF; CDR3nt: TGTGCCAGCAGCTCCCCCCTGGGAGAGGCCCAGTACTTC
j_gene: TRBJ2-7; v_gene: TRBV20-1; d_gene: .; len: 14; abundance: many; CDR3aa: CSARDLDTTYEQYF; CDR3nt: TGCAGTGCTAGAGATTTGGACACCACCTACGAGCAGTACTTC
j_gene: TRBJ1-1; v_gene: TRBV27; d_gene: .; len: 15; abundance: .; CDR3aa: CASSLKREWDTEVFF; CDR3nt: TGTGCCAGCAGTTTAAAAAGGGAATGGGACACTGAAGTTTTCTTT
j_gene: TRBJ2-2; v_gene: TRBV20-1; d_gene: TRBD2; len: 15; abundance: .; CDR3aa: CSAFRLAGVTGELFF; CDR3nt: TGCAGTGCTTTTCGACTAGCGGGGGTGACCGGGGAGCTGTTTTTT
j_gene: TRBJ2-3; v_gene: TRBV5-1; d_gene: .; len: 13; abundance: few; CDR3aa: CASSLDYPGWQYF; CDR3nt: TGCGCCAGCAGCTTGGACTATCCCGGTTGGCAGTATTTT
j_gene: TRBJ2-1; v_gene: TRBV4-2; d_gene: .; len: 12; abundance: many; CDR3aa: CASSHLGLPGFF; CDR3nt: TGTGCCAGCAGCCATCTGGGGCTGCCAGGGTTCTTC
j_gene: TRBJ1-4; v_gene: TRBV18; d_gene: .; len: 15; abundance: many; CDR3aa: CASSWDTPTNEKLFF; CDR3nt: TGTGCCAGCTCATGGGACACCCCAACTAATGAAAAACTGTTTTTT
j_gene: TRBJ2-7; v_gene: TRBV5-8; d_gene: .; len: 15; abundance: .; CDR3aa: CASSLGWRVSHEQYF; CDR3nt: TGTGCCAGCAGCTTGGGATGGAGGGTCAGCCACGAGCAGTACTTC
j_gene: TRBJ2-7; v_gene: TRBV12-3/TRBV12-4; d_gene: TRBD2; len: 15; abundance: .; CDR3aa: CASSLGGGRANEQYF; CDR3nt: TGTGCCAGCAGTTTAGGGGGCGGGAGAGCCAACGAGCAGTACTTC
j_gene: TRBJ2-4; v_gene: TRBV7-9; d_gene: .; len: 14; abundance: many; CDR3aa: CAMIRELAKNIQYF; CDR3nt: TGTGCTATGATACGGGAGTTAGCCAAAAACATTCAGTACTTC
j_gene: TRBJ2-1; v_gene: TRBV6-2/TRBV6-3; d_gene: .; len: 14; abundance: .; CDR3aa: CASRPEGSVNEQFF; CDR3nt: TGTGCCAGCAGGCCCGAAGGGTCGGTCAATGAGCAGTTCTTC
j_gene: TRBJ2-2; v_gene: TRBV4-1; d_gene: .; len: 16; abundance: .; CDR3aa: CASSLRDPPNTGELFF; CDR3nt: TGCGCCAGCAGCCTTCGGGACCCACCGAACACCGGGGAGCTGTTTTTT